The source of this T cell receptor beta chain is a study of blood T cell repertoires in COVID-19. Study summary: Spain, Italy and the United States supplied samples that represented acute and convalescent COVID-19. T cells, B-cell-depleted T cells, or PBMCs provided the cDNA or gDNA that served as material.

Germline assignment: CDR1 KGHSH and CDR2 LQKENI. Losses at the gene ends were 6 bases for V and 8 bases for J; bases not matched to a gene: 9. The CDR3 extends over 13 amino acids. Original processing notes: Reference gene primer amplification gave estimated nucleated cell counts. TCRdb's table, derived via immunoSEQ multiplex PCR, lists solely in-frame clones and lacks some. V and J calls and clone size are given by that table; D and trimming were obtained from the DNA. The sample yields around 150,000 clones, about 84% seen once. There are a few counts of this clone. This sequence was found in a woman older than 75 in a cohort sampled during active or convalescent COVID-19. V is TRBV18 and J is TRBJ1-2, with 7 bases fitting TRBD1. The material sequenced was peripheral blood. The CDR3 coding sequence is TGTGCCAGCTCGCGACAGGGTGGTAACGGCTACACCTTC. It yields the protein CASSRQGGNGYTF.